What follows are 11 T cell receptor beta chains derived from one specimen sequenced in a study of OX40 agonist ivuxolimab in advanced cancers. Sequencing used immunoSEQ multiplex PCR; TCRdb keeps in-frame clones, though not all of them. The data show more than 10,000 clones, over 75% seen once. The sequenced sample was CD4+ or CD8+ T cells sorted from blood, obtained in a trial of the OX40 agonist ivuxolimab. These receptors were taken from an adult with an advanced solid tumor such as melanoma, head and neck, liver or kidney cancer.

The chain links TRBV9 to TRBJ2-7, with D possibly being TRBD2 (5 bases). This CDR3 contains 13 residues. Germline-derived CDR1 and CDR2 are SGDLS and YYNGEE. With 2 bases removed from V and 1 base from J, the gap between germline ends came to 7 bases. CDR3 bases: TGTGCCAGCAGCGTTAGCGAGTCCTACGAGCAGTACTTC. Encoded protein: CASSVSESYEQYF. The full variable domain, rest sourced from reference TRBV9 and TRBJ2-7, is DSGVTQTPKHLITATGQRVTLRCSPRSGDLSVYWYQQSLDQGLQFLIQYYNGEERAKGNILERFSAQQFPDLHSELNLSSLELGDSALYFCASSVSESYEQYFGPGTRLTVT.

This chain joins TRBV28 and TRBJ2-3; D unresolved. Trimming removed 5 bases at V and 2 bases at J, with 11 bases between. The CDR3 runs to 14 residues. CDR1 MDHEN and CDR2 SYDVKM come from the germline V gene. In nucleotides, the CDR3 is TGTGCCAGCAGTCCTCTGTCCCTCACAGATACGCAGTATTTT. It encodes CASSPLSLTDTQYF.

The sample holds a few counts of this clone. The chain uses TRBV27 and TRBJ2-1, with 13 bases lining up with TRBD2. Germline V CDR1 and CDR2: MNHEY, SMNVEV (reference sequence). The ends lost 4 bases at V and 12 bases at J; junction bases unmatched: 9. The CDR3 is 15 amino acids. The CDR3 reads CASSSGTSGVRGQFF. The CDR3 nucleotides read TGTGCCAGCAGTTCCGGGACTAGCGGGGTACGGGGGCAGTTCTTC.

The V gene is TRBV5-1, the J gene TRBJ2-3; D is uncertain. Trimming cost V 5 bases and J 2 bases, with 15 bases left between them. Per germline, CDR1 SGHRS and CDR2 YFSETQ. This CDR3 spans 15 amino acids. The CDR3 region is CASSLYASLTDTQYF. DNA for the CDR3: TGCGCCAGCAGTTTGTACGCCTCCCTCACAGATACGCAGTATTTT.

The chain joins TRBV9 to TRBJ1-5, with 8 bases lining up with TRBD1. The germline V gene encodes CDR1 SGDLS and CDR2 YYNGEE. This CDR3 contains 15 residues. The V segment lost 5 bases and the J segment 3 bases; nucleotides outside the gene matches: 7. CDR3 protein: CASSSGGSTNQPQHF. The CDR3 bases are TGTGCCAGCAGTTCAGGGGGCTCCACCAATCAGCCCCAGCATTTT.

This chain uses TRBV7-9 with TRBJ2-3, with D possibly being TRBD1 (6 bases). The CDR3 is made up of 18 amino acids. The V and J ends lost 0 bases and 0 bases respectively, with 16 bases between them. Per the germline V gene, CDR1 is SEHNR and CDR2 is FQNEAQ (reference sequence). CDR3 nucleotides: TGTGCCAGCAGCTTAGCATTGGGGGCATACTCTAGCACAGATACGCAGTATTTT. Translation: CASSLALGAYSSTDTQYF.

V gene TRBV5-5 combines with J gene TRBJ2-5; D may be TRBD2 (7 bases). The CDR3 extends over 16 amino acids. Per the germline V gene, CDR1 is SGHKS and CDR2 is YYEKEE (reference sequence). V lost 4 bases to trimming and J lost 1 base, with 17 bases between them. The CDR3 DNA is TGTGCCAGCAGCCGACGAGTACGGGGGGCCCAAGAGACCCAGTACTTC. It codes for CASSRRVRGAQETQYF.

The chain is built from TRBV7-2 and TRBJ2-6, with D uncertain. This CDR3 comprises 19 residues. Germline V gives CDR1 SGHTA, CDR2 FQGNSA. Trimming shortened V by 0 bases and J by 0 bases, and 15 bases separated the two germline ends. CDR3 residues: CASSLARRFSNSGANVLTF. The CDR3 DNA reads TGTGCCAGCAGCTTAGCCCGACGCTTCTCTAACTCTGGGGCCAACGTCCTGACTTTC.

V is TRBV7-9 and J is TRBJ1-2; D is unclear. The CDR3 length is 13 residues. V was shortened by 2 bases and J by 3 bases, with 7 bases between the two germline ends. From germline, CDR1 is SEHNR and CDR2 FQNEAQ (reference sequence). CDR3 coding DNA: TGTGCCAGCAGCTTAAACGGATACTATGGCTACACCTTC. Translation: CASSLNGYYGYTF.

The V gene is TRBV5-4, the J gene TRBJ2-7; D unclear. Germline CDR1 and CDR2: SGHNT and YYREEE (reference sequence). The CDR3 contains 14 residues. V was clipped by 0 bases and J by 0 bases, with 7 bases between them. Written as DNA, the CDR3 is TGTGCCAGCAGCTTGGAGGCCCTCTCCTACGAGCAGTACTTC. Residues: CASSLEALSYEQYF. Based on the CDR3 plus reference TRBV5-4 and TRBJ2-7, the full variable domain is ETGVTQSPTHLIKTRGQQVTLRCSSQSGHNTVSWYQQALGQGPQFIFQYYREEENGRGNFPPRFSGLQFPNYSSELNVNALELDDSALYLCASSLEALSYEQYFGPGTRLTVT.

This sequence joins TRBV5-6 and TRBJ1-1, with TRBD1 as a possible D gene (5 bases). This CDR3 has 17 residues. Trimming removed 0 bases at V and 1 base at J, with 16 bases between. Germline CDR1 SGHDT, CDR2 YYEEEE. The CDR3: CASSLGGGRVRNTEAFF. CDR3 nucleotides: TGTGCCAGCAGCTTGGGCGGGGGTAGGGTAAGGAACACTGAAGCTTTCTTT. Based on the CDR3 plus reference TRBV5-6 and TRBJ1-1, the full variable domain is DAGVTQSPTHLIKTRGQQVTLRCSPKSGHDTVSWYQQALGQGPQFIFQYYEEEERQRGNFPDRFSGHQFPNYSSELNVNALLLGDSALYLCASSLGGGRVRNTEAFFGQGTRLTVV.